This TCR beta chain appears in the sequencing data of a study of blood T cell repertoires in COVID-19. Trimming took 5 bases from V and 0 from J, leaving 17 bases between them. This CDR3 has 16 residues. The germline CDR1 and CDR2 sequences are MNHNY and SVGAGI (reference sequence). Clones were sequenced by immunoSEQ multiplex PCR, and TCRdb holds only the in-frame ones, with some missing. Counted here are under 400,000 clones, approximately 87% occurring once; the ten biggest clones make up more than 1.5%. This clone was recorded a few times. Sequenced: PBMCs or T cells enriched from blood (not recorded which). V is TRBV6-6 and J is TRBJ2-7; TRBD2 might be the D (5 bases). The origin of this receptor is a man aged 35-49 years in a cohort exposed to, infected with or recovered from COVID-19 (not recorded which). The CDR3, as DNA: TGTGCCAGCAGTCGATCTTCGGACGGGATCTCCTACGAGCAGTACTTC. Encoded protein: CASSRSSDGISYEQYF.